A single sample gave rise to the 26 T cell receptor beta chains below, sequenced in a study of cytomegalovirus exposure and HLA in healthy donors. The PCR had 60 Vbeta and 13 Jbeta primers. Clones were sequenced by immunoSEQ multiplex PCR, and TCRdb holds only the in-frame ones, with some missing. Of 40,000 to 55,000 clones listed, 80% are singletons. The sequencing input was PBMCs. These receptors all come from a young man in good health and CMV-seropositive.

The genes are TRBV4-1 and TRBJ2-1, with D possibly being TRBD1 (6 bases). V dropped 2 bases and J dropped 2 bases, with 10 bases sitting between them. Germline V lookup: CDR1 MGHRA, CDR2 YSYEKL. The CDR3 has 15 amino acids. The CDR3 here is CASSQPRTAYNEQFF. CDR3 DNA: TGCGCCAGCAGCCAACCGCGGACAGCCTACAATGAGCAGTTCTTC.

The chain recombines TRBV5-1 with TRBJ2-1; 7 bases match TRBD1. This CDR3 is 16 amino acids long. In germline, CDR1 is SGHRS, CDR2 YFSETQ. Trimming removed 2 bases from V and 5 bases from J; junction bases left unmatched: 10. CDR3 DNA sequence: TGCGCCAGCAGCTTCAATACCGCAGGGGGTAACAATGAGCAGTTCTTC. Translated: CASSFNTAGGNNEQFF.

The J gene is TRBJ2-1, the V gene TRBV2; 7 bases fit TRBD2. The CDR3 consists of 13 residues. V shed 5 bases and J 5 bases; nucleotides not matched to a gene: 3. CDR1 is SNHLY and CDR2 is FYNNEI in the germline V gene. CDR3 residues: CASSTGGNNEQFF. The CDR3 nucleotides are TGTGCCAGCAGTACCGGGGGGAACAATGAGCAGTTCTTC.

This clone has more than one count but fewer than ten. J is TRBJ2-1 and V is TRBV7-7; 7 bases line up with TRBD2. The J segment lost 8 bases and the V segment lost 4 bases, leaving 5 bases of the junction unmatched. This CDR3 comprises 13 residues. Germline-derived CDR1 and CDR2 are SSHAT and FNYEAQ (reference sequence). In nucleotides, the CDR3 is TGTGCCAGCAGCTACCGGGGGGTGGATGAGCAGTTCTTC. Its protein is CASSYRGVDEQFF.

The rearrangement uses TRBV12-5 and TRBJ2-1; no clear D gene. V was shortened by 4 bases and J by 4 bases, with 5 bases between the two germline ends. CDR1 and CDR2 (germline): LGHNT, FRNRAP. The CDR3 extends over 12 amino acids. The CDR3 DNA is TGTGCTAGTGGTTCCGGGTACAATGAGCAGTTCTTC. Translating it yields CASGSGYNEQFF.

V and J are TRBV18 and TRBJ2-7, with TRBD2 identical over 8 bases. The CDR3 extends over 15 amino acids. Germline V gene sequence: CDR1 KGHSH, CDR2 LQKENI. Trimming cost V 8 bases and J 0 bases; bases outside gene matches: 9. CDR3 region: CASSLRGVSSYEQYF. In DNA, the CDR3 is TGTGCCAGCAGCCTGCGGGGGGTGAGCTCCTACGAGCAGTACTTC.

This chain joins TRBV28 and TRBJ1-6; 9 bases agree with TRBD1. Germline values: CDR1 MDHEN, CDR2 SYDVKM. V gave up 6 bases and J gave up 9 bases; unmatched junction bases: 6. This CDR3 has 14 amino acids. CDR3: CASSEDRGSSPLHF. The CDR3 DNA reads TGTGCCAGCAGCGAGGACAGGGGTTCTTCACCCCTCCACTTT.

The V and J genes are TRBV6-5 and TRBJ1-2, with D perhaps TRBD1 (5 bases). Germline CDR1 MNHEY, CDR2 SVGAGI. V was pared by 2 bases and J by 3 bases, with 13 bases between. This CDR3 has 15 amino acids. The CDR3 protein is CASSYGGGTYYGYTF. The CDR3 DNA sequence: TGTGCCAGCAGTTACGGGGGAGGGACCTACTATGGCTACACCTTC.

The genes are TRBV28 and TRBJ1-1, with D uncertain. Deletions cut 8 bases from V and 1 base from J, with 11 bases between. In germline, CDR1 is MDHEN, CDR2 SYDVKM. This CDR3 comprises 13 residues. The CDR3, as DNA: TGTGCCAGCGTCCGGGAGAAGAACACTGAAGCTTTCTTT. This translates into CASVREKNTEAFF.

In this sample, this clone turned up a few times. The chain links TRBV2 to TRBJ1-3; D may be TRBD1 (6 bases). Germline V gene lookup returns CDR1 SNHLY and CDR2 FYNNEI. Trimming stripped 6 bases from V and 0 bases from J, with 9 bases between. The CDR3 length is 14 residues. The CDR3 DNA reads TGTGCCAGCAGGCTACAGGGCTCTGGAAACACCATATATTTT. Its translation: CASRLQGSGNTIYF.

The CDR3 nucleotides read TGTGCCAGCAGTTCCGGGACAGGGGGCTATGGCTACACCTTC. It yields the protein CASSSGTGGYGYTF. The chain couples TRBV28 to TRBJ1-2, with TRBD1 matching 11 bases. The germline CDR1 and CDR2 sequences are MDHEN and SYDVKM. Germline trimming cut 4 bases from V and 4 bases from J; bases unmatched to any gene: 2. The CDR3 totals 14 residues.

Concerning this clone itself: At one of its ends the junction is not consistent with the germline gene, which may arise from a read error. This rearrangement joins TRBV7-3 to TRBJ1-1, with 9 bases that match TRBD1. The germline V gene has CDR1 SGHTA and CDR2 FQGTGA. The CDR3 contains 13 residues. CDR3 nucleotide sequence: TGTGCCAGCACCTTAAATACAGGGGGCAAAGCTTTCTTT. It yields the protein CASTLNTGGKAFF. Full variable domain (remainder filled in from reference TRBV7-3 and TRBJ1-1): GAGVSQTPSNKVTEKGKYVELRCDPISGHTALYWYRQSLGQGPEFLIYFQGTGAADDSGLPNDRFFAVRPEGSVSTLKIQRTERGDSAVYLCASTLNTGGKAFFGQGTRLTVV.

The CDR3 loop is CASSPWDSGTEAFF. The CDR3 DNA reads TGTGCCAGCAGCCCTTGGGACAGCGGCACTGAAGCTTTCTTT. The chain employs TRBV7-2 and TRBJ1-1; 7 nucleotides line up with TRBD1. The germline V gene has CDR1 SGHTA and CDR2 FQGNSA. V lost 5 bases, J lost 4 bases, and 7 bases stayed unmatched. This CDR3 contains 14 residues.

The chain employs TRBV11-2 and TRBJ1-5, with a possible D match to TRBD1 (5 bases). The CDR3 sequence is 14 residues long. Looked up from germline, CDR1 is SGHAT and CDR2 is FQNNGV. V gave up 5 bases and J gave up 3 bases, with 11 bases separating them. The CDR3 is CASSRAGNNQPQHF. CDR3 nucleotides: TGTGCCAGCAGCCGAGCAGGGAACAATCAGCCCCAGCATTTT.

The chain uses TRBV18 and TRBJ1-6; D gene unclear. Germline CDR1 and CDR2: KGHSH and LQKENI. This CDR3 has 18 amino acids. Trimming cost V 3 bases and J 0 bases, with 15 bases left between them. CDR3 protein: CASSPSDFTSSYNSPLHF. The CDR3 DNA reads TGTGCCAGCTCACCGAGTGATTTTACGAGCTCCTATAATTCACCCCTCCACTTT.

The CDR3 coding sequence is TGTGCCAGCAGCGTCGGGACAAGTGGCAATCAGCCCCAGCATTTT. This sequence encodes CASSVGTSGNQPQHF. V usage is TRBV9 and J usage is TRBJ1-5; D possibly corresponds to TRBD1 (6 bases). Germline values: CDR1 SGDLS, CDR2 YYNGEE. This CDR3 spans 15 amino acids. Trimming stripped 2 bases from V and 2 bases from J, with 11 bases between.

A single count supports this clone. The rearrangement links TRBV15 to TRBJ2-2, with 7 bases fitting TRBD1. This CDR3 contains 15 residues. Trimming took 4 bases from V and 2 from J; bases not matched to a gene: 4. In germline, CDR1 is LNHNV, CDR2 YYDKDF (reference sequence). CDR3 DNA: TGTGCCACCAGCATACGACAGGGCAACACCGGGGAGCTGTTTTTT. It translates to CATSIRQGNTGELFF. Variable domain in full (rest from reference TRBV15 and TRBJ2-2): DAMVIQNPRYQVTQFGKPVTLSCSQTLNHNVMYWYQQKSSQAPKLLFHYYDKDFNNEADTPDNFQSRRPNTSFCFLDIRSPGLGDTAMYLCATSIRQGNTGELFFGEGSRLTVL.

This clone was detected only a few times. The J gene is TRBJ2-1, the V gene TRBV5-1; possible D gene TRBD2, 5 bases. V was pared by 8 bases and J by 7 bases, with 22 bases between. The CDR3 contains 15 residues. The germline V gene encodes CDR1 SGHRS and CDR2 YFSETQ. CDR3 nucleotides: TGCGCCAGAGACGCCGGGAAGGGTCGGGTGAATGAGCAGTTCTTC. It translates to CARDAGKGRVNEQFF.

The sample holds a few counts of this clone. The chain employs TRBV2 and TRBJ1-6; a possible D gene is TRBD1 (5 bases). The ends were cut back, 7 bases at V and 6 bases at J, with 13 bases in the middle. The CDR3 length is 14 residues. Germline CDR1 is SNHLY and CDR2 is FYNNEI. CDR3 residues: CASNSREGNSPLHF. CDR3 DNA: TGTGCCAGCAATAGCAGGGAGGGTAATTCACCCCTCCACTTT. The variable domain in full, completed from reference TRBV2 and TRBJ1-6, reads EPEVTQTPSHQVTQMGQEVILRCVPISNHLYFYWYRQILGQKVEFLVSFYNNEISEKSEIFDDQFSVERPDGSNFTLKIRSTKLEDSAMYFCASNSREGNSPLHFGNGTRLTVT.

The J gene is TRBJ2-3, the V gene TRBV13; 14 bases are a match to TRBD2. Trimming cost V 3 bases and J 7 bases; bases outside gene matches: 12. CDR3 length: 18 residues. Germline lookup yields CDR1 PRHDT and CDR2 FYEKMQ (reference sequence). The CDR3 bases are TGTGCCAGCAGCTTTATGCCTATGACTAGCGGGGGGGCGTATACGCAGTATTTT. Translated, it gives CASSFMPMTSGGAYTQYF.

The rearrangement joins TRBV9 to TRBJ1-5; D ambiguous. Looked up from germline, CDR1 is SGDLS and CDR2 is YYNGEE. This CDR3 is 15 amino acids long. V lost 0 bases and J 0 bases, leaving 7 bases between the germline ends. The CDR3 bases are TGTGCCAGCAGCGTAGACATTCATAGCAATCAGCCCCAGCATTTT. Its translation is CASSVDIHSNQPQHF. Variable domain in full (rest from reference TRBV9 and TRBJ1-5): DSGVTQTPKHLITATGQRVTLRCSPRSGDLSVYWYQQSLDQGLQFLIQYYNGEERAKGNILERFSAQQFPDLHSELNLSSLELGDSALYFCASSVDIHSNQPQHFGDGTRLSIL.

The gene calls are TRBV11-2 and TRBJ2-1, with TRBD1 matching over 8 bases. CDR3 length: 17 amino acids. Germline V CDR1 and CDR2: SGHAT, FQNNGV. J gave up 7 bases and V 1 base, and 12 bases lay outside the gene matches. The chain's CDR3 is CASSLVFGQGARNEQFF. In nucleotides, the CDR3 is TGTGCCAGCAGCTTAGTTTTTGGTCAGGGGGCTCGAAATGAGCAGTTCTTC. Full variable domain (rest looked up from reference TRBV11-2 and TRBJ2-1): EAGVAQSPRYKIIEKRQSVAFWCNPISGHATLYWYQQILGQGPKLLIQFQNNGVVDDSQLPKDRFSAERLKGVDSTLKIQPAKLEDSAVYLCASSLVFGQGARNEQFFGPGTRLTVL.

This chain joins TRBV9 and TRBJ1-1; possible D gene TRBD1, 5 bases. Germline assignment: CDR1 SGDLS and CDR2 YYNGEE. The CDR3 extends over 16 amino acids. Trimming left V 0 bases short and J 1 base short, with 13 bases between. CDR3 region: CASSVEKGLSNTEAFF. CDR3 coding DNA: TGTGCCAGCAGCGTAGAGAAGGGACTTTCGAACACTGAAGCTTTCTTT.

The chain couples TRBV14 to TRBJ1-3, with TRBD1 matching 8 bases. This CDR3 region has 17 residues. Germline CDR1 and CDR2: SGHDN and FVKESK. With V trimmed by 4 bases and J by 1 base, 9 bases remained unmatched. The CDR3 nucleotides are TGTGCCAGCAGCCGACAACAGGGGGTTTCGTCTGGAAACACCATATATTTT. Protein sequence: CASSRQQGVSSGNTIYF.

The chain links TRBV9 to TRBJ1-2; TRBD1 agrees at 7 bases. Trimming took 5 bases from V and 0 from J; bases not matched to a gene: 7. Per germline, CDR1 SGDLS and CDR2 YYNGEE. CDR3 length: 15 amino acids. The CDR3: CASRGTGTANYGYTF. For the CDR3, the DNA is TGTGCCAGCAGAGGCACCGGGACAGCTAACTATGGCTACACCTTC.

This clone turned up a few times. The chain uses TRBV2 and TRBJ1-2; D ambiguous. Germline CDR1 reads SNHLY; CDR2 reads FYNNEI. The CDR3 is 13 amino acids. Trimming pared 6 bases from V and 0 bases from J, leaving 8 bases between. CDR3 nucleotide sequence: TGTGCCAGCAGCGCCGAGACTAACTATGGCTACACCTTC. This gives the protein CASSAETNYGYTF.